This T cell receptor beta chain was profiled in a study of blood T cell repertoires in COVID-19. Whole-study context: Spain, Italy and the United States supplied samples that represented acute and convalescent COVID-19. From T cells, B-cell-depleted T cells, or PBMCs came the material, which was cDNA or gDNA.

Methods used by the authors: Nucleated cell counts were estimated from reference gene primer amplification. This table comes from immunoSEQ multiplex PCR, and its TCRdb copy is limited to in-frame clones, with some not included. V, J and clone size reflect that table, while D and trimming were determined from the DNA. The repertoire consists of around 170,000 clones, with 84% occurring once and the leading ten covering about 14%. This CDR3 has 12 amino acids. Germline values: CDR1 MGHRA, CDR2 YSYEKL. The V end was cut by 3 bases, the J end by 9 bases, with 6 bases between. Sequenced: peripheral blood. The V and J genes are TRBV4-1 and TRBJ1-6; D uncertain. This clonotype was obtained from a man younger than 30 with active or convalescent COVID-19. The CDR3 reads CASSHNTSPLHF. As DNA, the CDR3 is TGCGCCAGCAGCCACAACACTTCACCCCTCCACTTT.